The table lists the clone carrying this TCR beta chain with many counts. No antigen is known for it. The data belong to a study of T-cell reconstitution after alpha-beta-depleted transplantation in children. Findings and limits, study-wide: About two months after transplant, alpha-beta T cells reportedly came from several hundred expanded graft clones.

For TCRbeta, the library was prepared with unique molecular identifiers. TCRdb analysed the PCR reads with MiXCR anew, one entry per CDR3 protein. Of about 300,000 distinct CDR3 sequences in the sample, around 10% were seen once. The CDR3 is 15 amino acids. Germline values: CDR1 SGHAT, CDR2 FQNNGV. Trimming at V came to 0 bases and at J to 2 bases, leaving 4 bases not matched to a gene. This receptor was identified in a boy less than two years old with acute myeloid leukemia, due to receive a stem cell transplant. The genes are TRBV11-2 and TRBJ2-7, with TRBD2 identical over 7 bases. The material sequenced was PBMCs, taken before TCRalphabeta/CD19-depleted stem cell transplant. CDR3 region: CASSLEASGPYEQYF. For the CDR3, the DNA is TGTGCCAGCAGCTTAGAGGCTAGCGGACCCTACGAGCAGTACTTC.